Shown below are 5 T cell receptor beta chains from a single sample sequenced in a study of radiation and T cells in renal cell carcinoma. Documented time point: baseline pretreatment blood. As for treatment: 15 Gy SBRT to primary tumor, nephrectomy 4 weeks later. Sequencing used immunoSEQ multiplex PCR; TCRdb keeps in-frame clones, though not all of them. Among roughly 150,000 clones listed, 88% were seen once. The sample was blood, taken from a patient whose treatment included radiotherapy and nephrectomy. The origin of the receptors is a woman in her seventies with renal cell carcinoma.

The chain links TRBV30 to TRBJ2-7; D is perhaps TRBD1 or TRBD2 (6 bases each). This CDR3 is built from 11 residues. Germline CDR1 GTSNPN, CDR2 SVGIG (reference sequence). Trimming pared 5 bases from V and 6 bases from J, leaving 11 bases between. CDR3 DNA sequence: TGTGCCTGGGGGGGCGGGGCCGAGCAGTACTTC. This codes for CAWGGGAEQYF.

This clone came up once. The chain is built from TRBV18 and TRBJ1-5; D is ambiguous. The CDR3 runs 14 residues. Germline values: CDR1 KGHSH, CDR2 LQKENI. The V end lost 3 bases, the J end lost 7 bases, and 13 bases lay between the germline ends. This chain's CDR3 is CASSPGSVGQPQHF. The CDR3 DNA sequence: TGTGCCAGCTCACCGGGTTCGGTAGGGCAGCCCCAGCATTTT.

The CDR3 nucleotides are TGTGCCAGCAGCTTAGAGGGAGTTAACTATGGCTACACCTTC. It specifies CASSLEGVNYGYTF. The chain couples TRBV5-8 to TRBJ1-2; D is uncertain. Per the germline V gene, CDR1 is SGHTS and CDR2 is YDEGEE. V shed 2 bases and J shed 1 base, with 9 bases lying between them. This CDR3 has 14 residues.

The genes are TRBV4-3 and TRBJ2-2, with unresolved D. CDR1 is LGHNA, CDR2 YSLEER, per germline. The CDR3 sequence is 16 residues long. V lost 2 bases, J lost 3 bases, and 13 bases lay in between. This CDR3 reads CASSQTTTGYTGELFF. CDR3 sequence (DNA): TGCGCCAGCAGCCAAACCACAACGGGTTACACCGGGGAGCTGTTTTTT.

This rearrangement joins TRBV5-6 to TRBJ2-2, with D possibly being TRBD1 (5 bases). CDR1 SGHDT and CDR2 YYEEEE come from the germline V gene. V gave up 5 bases and J gave up 0 bases, with 11 bases separating them. This CDR3 has 15 amino acids. The DNA of the CDR3 is TGTGCCAGCAGGGAAGGGGTGACGAACACCGGGGAGCTGTTTTTT. It yields the protein CASREGVTNTGELFF.